The 29 T cell receptor beta chains below come from one sample, sequenced in a study of read filtering for tumor transcriptome and immune sequencing. The library was built from approximately 400 ng RNA with molecular barcoded adaptors for alpha/delta and beta/gamma chains. TCRdb called the reads again in MiXCR, with one record for every CDR3 protein. The sample yields 100,000 to 150,000 distinct CDR3 sequences, about 13% seen once. Material: a population of CD138-negative cells sorted from bone marrow. These receptors all come from a donor older than 35 with multiple myeloma.

At least ten counts were recorded for this clonotype. J is TRBJ2-1 and V is TRBV30, with 7 nucleotides matching TRBD1. The CDR3 is 14 residues long. J gave up 7 bases and V 4 bases, and 10 bases lay outside the gene matches. Per germline, CDR1 GTSNPN and CDR2 SVGIG (reference sequence). CDR3 nucleotides: TGTGCCTGGACCGGGACAGCCTCCGGGAATGAGCAGTTCTTC. It encodes CAWTGTASGNEQFF.

In this sample, this clonotype turned up many times. The chain joins TRBV27 to TRBJ2-7; 10 bases match TRBD1. This CDR3 contains 13 residues. The germline CDR1 and CDR2 sequences are MNHEY and SMNVEV (reference sequence). V lost 4 bases, J lost 6 bases, and 3 bases stayed unmatched. CDR3 region: CASSSWTGGEQYF. The CDR3 region has the DNA TGTGCCAGCAGTTCATGGACAGGGGGCGAGCAGTACTTC.

In its sample, this clonotype was seen many times. This chain links TRBV19 with TRBJ1-4, with 8 bases fitting TRBD1. The CDR3 consists of 15 residues. V shed 6 bases, J shed 3 bases, and the junction held 6 bases outside the gene matches. Germline assignment: CDR1 LNHDA and CDR2 SQIVND (reference sequence). The CDR3 nucleotides are TGTGCCAGTAGACCCACGGGACAGGCTAATGAAAAACTGTTTTTT. Translation: CASRPTGQANEKLFF.

At least ten counts were recorded for this clonotype. V usage is TRBV7-2 and J usage is TRBJ1-2, with 7 bases lining up with TRBD1. The CDR3 has 14 amino acids. Germline V gene data show CDR1 as SGHTA and CDR2 as FQGNSA. Trimming removed 1 base from V and 4 bases from J; junction bases left unmatched: 3. The CDR3 reads CASSLVRGGYGYTF. Written as DNA, the CDR3 is TGTGCCAGCAGCTTAGTCAGGGGGGGCTATGGCTACACCTTC.

This clonotype was detected many times. The V gene is TRBV5-4, the J gene TRBJ2-2; TRBD1 aligns across 10 bases. Germline values: CDR1 SGHNT, CDR2 YYREEE (reference sequence). V lost 4 bases to trimming and J lost 7 bases; unmatched junction nucleotides: 4. CDR3 length: 14 residues. The CDR3, as DNA: TGTGCCAGCAGCCAGGGACAGGGGTTCGGGGAGCTGTTTTTT. Its protein product is CASSQGQGFGELFF.

At least ten counts were recorded for this clonotype. The chain uses TRBV20-1 and TRBJ2-3; the D is unclear. The CDR3 consists of 16 residues. Germline CDR1 reads DFQATT; CDR2 reads SNEGSKA (reference sequence). The V gene lost 0 bases and the J gene lost 2 bases, with 15 bases spanning the gap. DNA for the CDR3: TGCAGTGCTAGAGATCGAGAGTATCCCCTCACAGATACGCAGTATTTT. It is translated as CSARDREYPLTDTQYF.

This clonotype was recorded many times. The chain recombines TRBV11-2 with TRBJ1-4, with unresolved D. The germline V and J ends were trimmed by 1 base and 0 bases, with 9 bases remaining between them. There are 16 residues in the CDR3. Germline loops: CDR1 SGHAT, CDR2 FQNNGV. The CDR3 region is CASSLGFTSTNEKLFF. In DNA form, the CDR3 reads TGTGCCAGCAGCTTAGGGTTCACATCAACTAATGAAAAACTGTTTTTT.

This clonotype has a count of ten or more. The V gene is TRBV10-3, the J gene TRBJ1-1, with a possible D match to TRBD1 (5 bases). This CDR3 has 11 residues. V lost 7 bases and J lost 9, with 12 bases in between. Looked up from germline, CDR1 is ENHRY and CDR2 is SYGVKD. DNA for the CDR3: TGTGCCATCACCTCCGGGGCACAAGCTTTCTTT. Protein: CAITSGAQAFF.

In its sample, this clonotype was seen many times. The chain carries TRBV12-3 or TRBV12-4 and TRBJ2-1; D call uncertain. The CDR3 totals 13 residues. The V end lost 1 base, the J end lost 0 bases, and 1 base lay between the germline ends. CDR3: CASSLVSYNEQFF. CDR3 in DNA: TGTGCCAGCAGTTTAGTCTCCTACAATGAGCAGTTCTTC.

This clonotype was found many times. The J gene is TRBJ1-2, the V gene TRBV3-1; the D gene is possibly TRBD1 (6 bases). Germline-derived CDR1 and CDR2 are LGHDT and YNNKEL (reference sequence). Deletions cut 0 bases from V and 3 bases from J, with 17 bases between. The CDR3 spans 17 residues. The CDR3 sequence: CASSQDVLGGYDYGYTF. The CDR3, as DNA: TGTGCCAGCAGCCAAGACGTGCTGGGGGGCTACGACTATGGCTACACCTTC.

The table lists this clonotype with many counts. V and J are TRBV6-4 and TRBJ2-1; D perhaps matches TRBD2 (6 bases). CDR3 length equals 14 residues. The ends were cut back, 6 bases at V and 5 bases at J, with 14 bases in the middle. Germline values: CDR1 MRHNA, CDR2 SNTAGT. The CDR3 sequence is CASSRDWTNNEQFF. In DNA form, the CDR3 reads TGTGCCAGCAGCCGGGACTGGACAAACAATGAGCAGTTCTTC.

This clonotype was found many times. The V gene is TRBV6-5, the J gene TRBJ2-7; 16 positions match TRBD2. CDR3 length: 18 residues. Per germline, CDR1 MNHEY and CDR2 SVGAGI. Trimming at V came to 5 bases and at J to 7 bases, leaving 14 bases not matched to a gene. CDR3 protein: CASSAPGLAGGPFKEQYF. The CDR3 DNA is TGTGCCAGCAGTGCCCCGGGACTAGCGGGAGGGCCTTTCAAGGAGCAGTACTTC.

This clonotype was seen many times. The chain combines TRBV2 with TRBJ2-2, with unresolved D. The CDR3 runs to 14 residues. Germline loops: CDR1 SNHLY, CDR2 FYNNEI. V was cut by 5 bases and J by 0 bases, with 7 bases left in between. CDR3 region: CASSRQANTGELFF. In nucleotides, the CDR3 is TGTGCCAGCAGTAGACAAGCGAACACCGGGGAGCTGTTTTTT.

This clonotype has at least ten counts. The chain couples TRBV19 to TRBJ1-5; 7 positions agree with TRBD1. Unmatched junction bases numbered 8, after V lost 5 bases and J lost 7 bases. CDR3 length equals 14 residues. Germline V CDR1 and CDR2: LNHDA, SQIVND (reference sequence). The CDR3 coding sequence is TGTGCCAGTAGTGCAGGACAGGTGGGCCAGCCCCAGCATTTT. Its translation is CASSAGQVGQPQHF. The variable domain in full, with the rest retrieved from reference TRBV19 and TRBJ1-5, is DGGITQSPKYLFRKEGQNVTLSCEQNLNHDAMYWYRQDPGQGLRLIYYSQIVNDFQKGDIAEGYSVSREKKESFPLTVTSAQKNPTAFYLCASSAGQVGQPQHFGDGTRLSIL.

Ten or more counts support this clonotype. The chain combines TRBV19 with TRBJ2-3, with D uncertain. Germline lookup yields CDR1 LNHDA and CDR2 SQIVND (reference sequence). V gave up 3 bases and J gave up 0 bases, with 7 bases separating them. CDR3 length: 14 residues. As DNA, the CDR3 is TGTGCCAGTAGTATGGGCGGTAGCACAGATACGCAGTATTTT. Residues: CASSMGGSTDTQYF.

The genes are TRBV20-1 and TRBJ2-3; D is undetermined. V gave up 3 bases and J gave up 4 bases, with 8 bases separating them. In germline, CDR1 is DFQATT, CDR2 SNEGSKA (reference sequence). The CDR3 totals 12 residues. DNA of the CDR3: TGCAGTGCTAGTCCCAGCGCAGATACGCAGTATTTT. It translates to CSASPSADTQYF.

This clonotype was recorded many times. This chain connects TRBV5-4 to TRBJ2-2, with 7 bases aligning to TRBD1. The CDR3 has 15 amino acids. The V gene end was trimmed by 5 bases and the J gene end by 0 bases; junction bases not matched to a gene: 4. The V gene's germline CDR1 is SGHNT and CDR2 YYREEE (reference sequence). The CDR3 region has the DNA TGTGCCAGCAGTTGGGACAGCGCGAACACCGGGGAGCTGTTTTTT. This translates into CASSWDSANTGELFF.

As regards this clonotype: A much bigger clone sits one base away, suggesting this may be a read error. V is TRBV12-3 or TRBV12-4 and J is TRBJ1-2; possible D gene TRBD1, 6 bases. This CDR3 spans 14 amino acids. CDR3 protein: CASSRQGGLHGNTF. CDR3 sequence (DNA): TGTGCCAGCAGCCGTCAAGGGGGACTCCATGGCAACACCTTC.

This clonotype was seen a single time. The chain has TRBV10-3 and TRBJ2-1; D is uncertain. The CDR3 is made up of 12 amino acids. Trimming shortened V by 5 bases and J by 10 bases, and 12 bases separated the two germline ends. Germline V gives CDR1 ENHRY, CDR2 SYGVKD. CDR3 DNA: TGTGCCATCAGTAGGGCGAACGGCGAGCAGTTCTTC. Translating gives CAISRANGEQFF.

This clonotype was observed many times. The chain couples TRBV6-1 to TRBJ2-5, with 8 positions matching TRBD1. J gave up 1 base and V 4 bases, and 11 bases lay outside the gene matches. CDR1 and CDR2 from the germline V gene are MNHNS and SASEGT. This CDR3 is 17 amino acids long. CDR3 sequence (DNA): TGTGCCAGCAGTGGTTACCGACAGGGGCGCAGCCAAGAGACCCAGTACTTC. It yields the protein CASSGYRQGRSQETQYF.

This clonotype was counted between two and nine times. This chain uses TRBV20-1 with TRBJ2-3; D remains unclear. The CDR3 totals 16 residues. Germline assignment: CDR1 DFQATT and CDR2 SNEGSKA (reference sequence). Between the trimmed V and J ends, which lost 1 base and 2 bases, there was a span of 16 bases. CDR3 sequence: CSARVGWSSATDTQYF. In DNA, the CDR3 is TGCAGTGCTAGAGTCGGGTGGTCAAGTGCCACAGATACGCAGTATTTT.

As regards this clonotype: This may be a read error: a much more frequent sequence differs by one nucleotide. This sequence joins TRBV6-5 and TRBJ1-6; maybe TRBD1 (5 bases). This CDR3 has 15 amino acids. Between the trimmed V and J ends, which lost 5 bases and 7 bases, there was a span of 15 bases. From germline, CDR1 is MNHEY and CDR2 SVGAGI. This chain's CDR3 is CASSTSGAVNSPLHF. The CDR3 coding sequence is TGTGCCAGCAGTACATCCGGGGCAGTCAATTCACCCCTCCACTTT.

CDR3 residues: CASSYGEKGNTIYF. DNA for the CDR3: TGTGCCAGCAGTTATGGAGAGAAAGGAAACACCATATATTTT. This rearrangement joins TRBV6-6 to TRBJ1-3; D is unresolved. CDR1 and CDR2 (germline): MNHNY, SVGAGI (reference sequence). Trimming removed 3 bases at V and 4 bases at J, with 10 bases between. There are 14 residues in the CDR3.

As to this clonotype: This may stem from a read error, because a much larger clone lies one nucleotide away. The chain carries TRBV12-3 or TRBV12-4 and TRBJ2-7; weak D call: TRBD2 (7 bases). The CDR3 contains 15 residues. The CDR3 DNA is TGTGTCAGCAGTACCCGGGGGGCGGGGGCCTACGAGCAGTACTTC. Protein product: CVSSTRGAGAYEQYF.

This clonotype came up many times. A junction boundary mismatches the germline segment, possibly from a read error. V is TRBV11-2 and J is TRBJ2-1; D gene ambiguous. CDR1 is SGHAT, CDR2 FQNNGV, per germline. This CDR3 has 16 amino acids. The CDR3 bases are TGTGCCAGCACCTTAGATCCGGATCCTTCCTACAATGAGCAGTTCTTC. It is translated as CASTLDPDPSYNEQFF.

This clonotype was seen ten or more times. The chain recombines TRBV7-9 with TRBJ2-7; the match to TRBD2 covers 7 bases. J was trimmed by 4 bases and V by 4 bases; bases with no gene match: 7. The germline CDR1 and CDR2 sequences are SEHNR and FQNEAQ (reference sequence). This CDR3 region has 14 residues. CDR3 amino acids: CASSSPGLHYEQYF. CDR3 coding DNA: TGTGCCAGCAGCTCCCCGGGACTACATTACGAGCAGTACTTC.

This clonotype was detected ten times or more. This sequence joins TRBV5-1 and TRBJ2-1; 8 positions match TRBD2. The V and J ends lost 0 bases and 4 bases, in that order; junction bases with no gene match: 9. The CDR3 runs 17 residues. CDR1 is SGHRS, CDR2 YFSETQ, per germline. The CDR3 DNA reads TGCGCCAGCAGCTTGGGCCGACTAGCGAGTTCATACAATGAGCAGTTCTTC. It encodes CASSLGRLASSYNEQFF.

Ten or more counts support this clonotype. This sequence joins TRBV15 and TRBJ2-3; 9 nucleotides agree with TRBD1. The germline gives CDR1 LNHNV, CDR2 YYDKDF (reference sequence). This CDR3 spans 17 amino acids. Losses at the gene ends were 4 bases for V and 7 bases for J; bases not matched to a gene: 15. The CDR3 spells CATSISEGTGRDHTQYF. The CDR3 DNA reads TGTGCCACCAGCATCTCTGAAGGGACAGGGAGGGATCATACGCAGTATTTT. The complete variable domain, with remaining parts taken from reference TRBV15 and TRBJ2-3, reads DAMVIQNPRYQVTQFGKPVTLSCSQTLNHNVMYWYQQKSSQAPKLLFHYYDKDFNNEADTPDNFQSRRPNTSFCFLDIRSPGLGDTAMYLCATSISEGTGRDHTQYFGPGTRLTVL.

The table lists this clonotype with many counts. The chain recombines TRBV19 with TRBJ1-5; TRBD1 might be the D (5 bases). This CDR3 is built from 18 residues. V lost 7 bases and J lost 0, with 22 bases in between. CDR1 and CDR2 (germline): LNHDA, SQIVND (reference sequence). The CDR3 DNA sequence: TGTGCCAGTACTCAATTAGGTGGGGCCATCTATAGCAATCAGCCCCAGCATTTT. Translating gives CASTQLGGAIYSNQPQHF.